This TCR beta chain was recovered during a study of regulatory T cells in long-lasting Graves disease. With V trimmed by 5 bases and J by 0 bases, 6 bases remained unmatched. There are 18 residues in the CDR3. Time point described: persistent/refractory GD, antithyroid drugs over 5 years with positive TRAb. From PBMCs, RNA was extracted and then used to make the TCR library. This clonotype was recorded at least ten times. Its antigen is unknown. Findings and caveats of the study: Persistent cases of Graves' showed reduced TCR diversity relative to newly diagnosed patients. New patients shared over 900 public clonotypes, and persistent patients shared more, with 2,741.

Building the TCR beta libraries relied on iRepertoire HTBI primers, and CDR3 regions underwent Arm-PCR. MiXCR was run by TCRdb on the multiplex PCR reads, yielding one entry per CDR3 protein. Seen here are almost 350,000 distinct CDR3 sequences, about 19% observed once, and the top ten hold roughly 29%. The sample here was peripheral blood mononuclear cells (PBMCs), taken when the disease was refractory, from a patient treated with antithyroid drugs. The chain couples TRBV12-3 or TRBV12-4 to TRBJ2-3, with 15 bases fitting TRBD2. This clonotype was obtained from a female donor with Graves disease. CDR3 protein: CASSPGLAGGPSTDTQYF. Written as DNA, the CDR3 is TGTGCCAGCAGTCCCGGACTAGCGGGAGGGCCTAGCACAGATACGCAGTATTTT.